One and the same sample provided the 13 T cell receptor beta chains below, sequenced in a study of T cell responses to AZD1222 COVID-19 vaccine. Assay used: immunoSEQ multiplex PCR; TCRdb lists only in-frame clones, some missing. The data show over 50,000 clones, with roughly three quarters seen just once and roughly 5.2% held by the top ten. Material: peripheral blood, obtained 28 days after the second AZD1222 dose. Receptor source: an adult who received the AZD1222 COVID-19 vaccine.

The rearrangement uses TRBV5-1 and TRBJ2-3; a weak D match, TRBD1 (6 bases). The germline V gene has CDR1 SGHRS and CDR2 YFSETQ. Trimming shortened V by 3 bases and J by 4 bases, and 12 bases separated the two germline ends. The CDR3 spans 14 residues. This CDR3 reads CASSSGQRADTQYF. CDR3 bases: TGCGCCAGCAGCTCCGGACAGAGAGCAGATACGCAGTATTTT. The variable domain in full, completed from reference TRBV5-1 and TRBJ2-3, reads KAGVTQTPRYLIKTRGQQVTLSCSPISGHRSVSWYQQTPGQGLQFLFEYFSETQRNKGNFPGRFSGRQFSNSRSEMNVSTLELGDSALYLCASSSGQRADTQYFGPGTRLTVL.

The V and J genes are TRBV11-2 and TRBJ2-5, with D possibly being TRBD1 (6 bases). V was trimmed by 5 bases and J by 2 bases, leaving 12 bases between them. Germline values: CDR1 SGHAT, CDR2 FQNNGV. The CDR3 is made up of 14 amino acids. The CDR3 region is CASSVGTRQETQYF. For the CDR3, the DNA is TGTGCCAGCAGCGTCGGGACACGTCAAGAGACCCAGTACTTC.

The chain uses TRBV29-1 and TRBJ1-2; D gene ambiguous. This CDR3 contains 8 residues. V was clipped by 5 bases and J by 6 bases, with 1 base between them. In germline, CDR1 is SQVTM, CDR2 ANQGSEA. CDR3 sequence reads: CSVHGYTF. For the CDR3, the DNA is TGCAGCGTTCATGGCTACACCTTC.

This clone was counted between two and nine times. The CDR3 loop is CASSFGGREQYV. As DNA, the CDR3 is TGTGCCAGCAGTTTCGGGGGGCGCGAGCAGTACGTC. The V gene is TRBV12-3 or TRBV12-4, the J gene TRBJ2-7; TRBD2 is a possible D gene (7 bases). CDR3 length: 12 amino acids. V was pared by 3 bases and J by 6 bases, with 9 bases between.

The chain recombines TRBV5-8 with TRBJ1-1; D is ambiguous. This CDR3 region has 13 residues. Germline CDR1 reads SGHTS; CDR2 reads YDEGEE. Trimming stripped 1 base from V and 0 bases from J, with 4 bases between. CDR3 in DNA: TGTGCCAGCAGCTTGTATGTGAACACTGAAGCTTTCTTT. Translated: CASSLYVNTEAFF.

This clone was observed a handful of times. The rearrangement links TRBV6-5 to TRBJ1-1; TRBD1 matches at 9 bases. The CDR3 is 12 residues long. After removal of 5 bases from V and 11 bases from J, the junction contained 6 bases not matched to a gene. The germline gives CDR1 MNHEY, CDR2 SVGAGI. DNA for the CDR3: TGTGCCAGCAGTCCCGGGACAGGGAGTGCTTTCTTT. It translates to CASSPGTGSAFF.

V usage is TRBV30 and J usage is TRBJ1-2, with no clear D. Trimming pared 2 bases from V and 4 bases from J, leaving 5 bases between. Germline loops: CDR1 GTSNPN, CDR2 SVGIG (reference sequence). The length of the CDR3 is 11 residues. The CDR3 is CAWSISYGYTF. The CDR3 region has the DNA TGTGCCTGGAGTATAAGCTATGGCTACACCTTC.

This rearrangement joins TRBV10-2 to TRBJ1-1; TRBD1 aligns across 10 bases. Looked up from germline, CDR1 is WSHSY and CDR2 is SAAADI. With 6 bases clipped from V and 6 bases from J, the junction kept 7 bases outside the gene matches. The CDR3 contains 14 residues. The CDR3 protein is CASRVTGGEAEAFF. DNA for the CDR3: TGCGCCAGCAGGGTGACAGGGGGCGAGGCTGAAGCTTTCTTT.

The rearrangement joins TRBV28 to TRBJ2-2, with 10 bases matching TRBD1. Unmatched junction bases numbered 3, after V lost 2 bases and J lost 15 bases. The CDR3 is 12 residues long. CDR1 is MDHEN, CDR2 SYDVKM, per germline. Written as DNA, the CDR3 is TGTGCCAGCAGTTTAGCGGACAGGGGGTTGTTTTTT. Translated, it gives CASSLADRGLFF.

This clone was detected once. V gene TRBV2 combines with J gene TRBJ2-2; TRBD1 matches 7 bases. The V segment lost 4 bases and the J segment 0 bases; nucleotides outside the gene matches: 2. The CDR3 is 15 amino acids. The V gene's germline CDR1 is SNHLY and CDR2 FYNNEI. The CDR3 nucleotides read TGTGCCAGCAGTGCGGGGACAGCGAACACCGGGGAGCTGTTTTTT. Translated: CASSAGTANTGELFF.

This clone was detected only once. The chain combines TRBV11-2 with TRBJ2-7; 7 bases match TRBD2. This CDR3 spans 13 amino acids. The germline V gene encodes CDR1 SGHAT and CDR2 FQNNGV. Germline trimming cut 11 bases from V and 4 bases from J; bases unmatched to any gene: 11. Here the CDR3 DNA reads TGTGCCGTCAAGGCGGGAGTAGGGTACGAGCAGTACTTC. Protein: CAVKAGVGYEQYF.

This clone was observed a few times. V gene TRBV27 combines with J gene TRBJ1-2; D gene unclear. This CDR3 has 15 amino acids. CDR1 and CDR2 from the germline V gene are MNHEY and SMNVEV (reference sequence). With 0 bases removed from V and 5 bases from J, the gap between germline ends came to 13 bases. CDR3 in amino acids: CASSLSPRGSYGYTF. CDR3 DNA: TGTGCCAGCAGTTTATCACCCCGCGGGTCTTATGGCTACACCTTC.

In this sample, this clone turned up once. The chain is built from TRBV28 and TRBJ2-1, with D tentatively TRBD2 (6 bases). V gave up 7 bases and J gave up 6 bases, with 16 bases separating them. Germline CDR1 and CDR2: MDHEN and SYDVKM. CDR3 size: 14 residues. For the CDR3, the DNA is TGTGCCAGCATACCCGGGGGTAGTTTCAATGAGCAGTTCTTC. Protein: CASIPGGSFNEQFF.